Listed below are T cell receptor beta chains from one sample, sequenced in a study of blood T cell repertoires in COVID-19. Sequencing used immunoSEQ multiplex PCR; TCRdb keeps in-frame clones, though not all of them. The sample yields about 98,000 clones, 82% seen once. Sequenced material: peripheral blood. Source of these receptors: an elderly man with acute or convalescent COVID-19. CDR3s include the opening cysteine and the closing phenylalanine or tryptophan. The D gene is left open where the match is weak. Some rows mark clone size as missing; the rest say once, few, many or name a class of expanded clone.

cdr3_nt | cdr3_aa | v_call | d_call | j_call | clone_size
TGTGCCATCAGGGAACAGGGGGCTTTATCTGGAAACACCATATATTTT | CAIREQGALSGNTIYF | TRBV10-3 | TRBD1 | TRBJ1-3 | NA
TGTGCCAGCAGCTCGCCGGGAAATGAGCAGTTCTTC | CASSSPGNEQFF | TRBV7-9 | NA | TRBJ2-1 | once
TGTGCCAGCAGTCCAGACTCGGGACAGGGGGCCTCCTTCTCCTACGAGCAGTACTTC | CASSPDSGQGASFSYEQYF | TRBV6-9 | TRBD1 | TRBJ2-7 | NA
TGTGCCAGCAAAGGACAGGGGGTCTACGAGCAGTACTTC | CASKGQGVYEQYF | TRBV27 | TRBD1 | TRBJ2-7 | NA
TGTGCCAGCAGGGGAGGACAGGGGTCCTACGAGCAGTACTTC | CASRGGQGSYEQYF | TRBV7-2 | TRBD1 | TRBJ2-7 | NA
TGCGCCAGCAGCCCGCAGGGGTCTGGGGCCAACGTCCTGACTTTC | CASSPQGSGANVLTF | TRBV4-3 | NA | TRBJ2-6 | NA
TGCAGCGCAGGGACAGGGAAGGTCAATGAGCAGTTCTTC | CSAGTGKVNEQFF | TRBV29-1 | TRBD1 | TRBJ2-1 | NA
TGTGCCAGCAGCTCCGGGACAGGGGGACAAGAGACCCAGTACTTC | CASSSGTGGQETQYF | TRBV7-2 | TRBD1 | TRBJ2-5 | NA
TGTGCCAGCAGTCCCTCTAGCGGGTCCACAGATACGCAGTATTTT | CASSPSSGSTDTQYF | TRBV6-5 | TRBD2 | TRBJ2-3 | NA
TGTGCCAGCAGTGACCCTAGGATGAAGCAGTACTTC | CASSDPRMKQYF | TRBV28 | NA | TRBJ2-7 | NA
TGTGCCAGCAGTTTAAGTTCGACAGGGCTTCCCTACGAGCAGTACTTC | CASSLSSTGLPYEQYF | TRBV27 | TRBD1 | TRBJ2-7 | NA
TGTGCCAGTTCTCCGGGACAGGGGACCCTCTCCTACGAGCAGTACTTC | CASSPGQGTLSYEQYF | TRBV6-4 | TRBD1 | TRBJ2-7 | NA
TGTGCCAGCAGCCGCGGACAGGGCTTTACCGGGGAGCTGTTTTTT | CASSRGQGFTGELFF | TRBV3-1/TRBV3-2 | TRBD1 | TRBJ2-2 | NA
TGTGCCAGCACCATCGGAGGAAACTATGGCTACACCTTC | CASTIGGNYGYTF | TRBV12-3/TRBV12-4 | NA | TRBJ1-2 | NA
TGTGCCAGCAGTTCGGGACAGGGGACTCAGCCCCAGCATTTT | CASSSGQGTQPQHF | TRBV27 | TRBD1 | TRBJ1-5 | NA
TGTGCCAGCAGTGTTCCCTTCTTTCGCGTTGGCACAGATACGCAGTATTTT | CASSVPFFRVGTDTQYF | TRBV28 | NA | TRBJ2-3 | NA
TGCGCCAGCAGCTCCTCCCGGGACAGGGTTCGACTCCTCACCGGGGAGCTGTTTTTT | CASSSSRDRVRLLTGELFF | TRBV5-1 | TRBD1 | TRBJ2-2 | NA
TGTGCCACCAGCGATACCCGCCTAGCGGTGAACACCGGGGAGCTGTTTTTT | CATSDTRLAVNTGELFF | TRBV24-1 | TRBD2 | TRBJ2-2 | NA
TGTGCCAGCAGTCAGGACAGAATTAATTCACCCCTCCACTTT | CASSQDRINSPLHF | TRBV5-6 | NA | TRBJ1-6 | once
TGTGCCAGCTCCCGGACTTCCGGGACAGATGGCTACACCTTC | CASSRTSGTDGYTF | TRBV18 | TRBD1 | TRBJ1-2 | NA